This T cell receptor (beta chain) was identified during a study of blood T cell repertoires in COVID-19. Method: immunoSEQ multiplex PCR; TCRdb's copy keeps in-frame clones and lacks some. Among about 50,000 clones listed, 85% to 90% were seen once. Trimming stripped 0 bases from V and 3 bases from J, with 11 bases between. Germline-derived CDR1 and CDR2 are SGHNT and YYREEE (reference sequence). The CDR3 contains 15 residues. The receptor was isolated from a woman aged 55-69 years with COVID-19, enrolled during active disease. This chain links TRBV5-4 with TRBJ2-3; possibly TRBD2 for D (6 bases). The sequenced sample was peripheral blood. CDR3 region: CASSLGVAETDTQYF. Written as DNA, the CDR3 is TGTGCCAGCAGCTTGGGCGTAGCGGAGACAGATACGCAGTATTTT.